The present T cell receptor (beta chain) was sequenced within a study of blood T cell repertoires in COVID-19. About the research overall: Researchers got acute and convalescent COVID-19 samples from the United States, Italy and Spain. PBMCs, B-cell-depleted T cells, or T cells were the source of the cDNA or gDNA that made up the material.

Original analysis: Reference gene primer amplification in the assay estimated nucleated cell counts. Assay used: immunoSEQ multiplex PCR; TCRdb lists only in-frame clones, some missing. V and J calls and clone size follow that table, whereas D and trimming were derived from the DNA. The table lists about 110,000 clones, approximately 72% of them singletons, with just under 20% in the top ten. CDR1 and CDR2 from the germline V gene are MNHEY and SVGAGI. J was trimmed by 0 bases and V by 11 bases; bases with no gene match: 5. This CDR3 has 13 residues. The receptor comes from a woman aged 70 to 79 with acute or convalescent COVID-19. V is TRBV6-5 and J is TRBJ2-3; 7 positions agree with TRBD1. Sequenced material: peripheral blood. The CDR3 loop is CACEGASTDTQYF. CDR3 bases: TGTGCCTGCGAGGGGGCTAGCACAGATACGCAGTATTTT.